Shown below are 29 T cell receptor beta chains from a single sample sequenced in a study of CD8 T cells in ankylosing spondylitis (dated by TCRdb to about 2017). The full study reports these points: A TCR beta motif made up of seven or eight highly homologous amino acid variants appeared to be characteristic of blood from ankylosing spondylitis patients.

The library came from 5' RACE. Data came from an Illumina HiSeq 2500. TCRdb reanalyzed the raw reads on its own, using fastp at Q25 for trimming and MiXCR for clone calling, and kept in-frame beta chains. Each record represents a unique CDR3 protein, reported with the most common genes and DNA among its rows. The sample data list 700,000 or so distinct CDR3 sequences, and under 20% of these were observed just once. Around 20% of the sample comes from the top ten. For these TCRs, the target antigens are not known. Sequencing was carried out using blood, either unsorted or a sorted T cell fraction (not recorded which). These receptors were taken from a male donor with ankylosing spondylitis.

The table lists this clonotype with a few counts. The V and J genes are TRBV12-3 or TRBV12-4 and TRBJ2-7; TRBD1 matches 9 bases. The CDR3 covers 16 residues. V lost 6 bases to trimming and J lost 3 bases; unmatched junction nucleotides: 12. The CDR3 is CASRSDSGQGLYEQYF. CDR3 coding DNA: TGTGCCAGCAGATCAGACTCGGGACAGGGTCTCTACGAGCAGTACTTC.

This clonotype came up a few times. This chain connects TRBV7-6 to TRBJ2-1, with TRBD2 matching 9 bases. Germline values: CDR1 SGHVS, CDR2 FNYEAQ. Unmatched junction bases numbered 4, after V lost 3 bases and J lost 4 bases. The CDR3 has 15 amino acids. In DNA, the CDR3 is TGTGCCAGCAGCTTTGCAGCGGGAGGATACAATGAGCAGTTCTTC. Its translation is CASSFAAGGYNEQFF.

This clonotype was seen a few times. The CDR3: CASSLGGGRNTEAFF. The CDR3 nucleotides are TGTGCCAGCAGCTTAGGTGGGGGTCGGAACACTGAAGCTTTCTTT. V gene TRBV7-2 combines with J gene TRBJ1-1; the D gene is possibly TRBD1 (5 bases). CDR3 length: 15 amino acids. V dropped 1 base and J dropped 1 base, with 10 bases sitting between them. CDR1 is SGHTA and CDR2 is FQGNSA in the germline V gene.

This clonotype was observed at least ten times. The rearrangement links TRBV4-1 to TRBJ1-4, with 7 bases fitting TRBD1. Trimming removed 0 bases from V and 6 bases from J; junction bases left unmatched: 1. Per germline, CDR1 MGHRA and CDR2 YSYEKL. The CDR3 is made up of 14 amino acids. The CDR3 loop reads CASSQDRGDEKLFF. The CDR3 nucleotides are TGCGCCAGCAGCCAAGACAGGGGGGATGAAAAACTGTTTTTT.

This clonotype was picked up a small number of times. The CDR3 nucleotides are TGCAGTGCTAGTCCCCCCACCCCCATGAACACTGAAGCTTTCTTT. Translating it yields CSASPPTPMNTEAFF. The chain employs TRBV20-1 and TRBJ1-1, with no clear D. This CDR3 contains 15 residues. From germline, CDR1 is DFQATT and CDR2 SNEGSKA (reference sequence). Between the trimmed V and J ends, which lost 3 bases and 0 bases, there was a span of 14 bases.

This clonotype was observed a few times. The chain uses TRBV20-1 and TRBJ2-3; 11 bases fit TRBD2. Looked up from germline, CDR1 is DFQATT and CDR2 is SNEGSKA (reference sequence). The trim removed 6 bases at V and 0 bases at J, leaving 11 bases unmatched. The length of the CDR3 is 17 residues. CDR3 bases: TGCAGTGCCACCGGGACTAGCGGACACACTAGCACAGATACGCAGTATTTT. Protein: CSATGTSGHTSTDTQYF.

A few counts support this clonotype. The chain carries TRBV6-1 and TRBJ2-2; maybe TRBD2 (5 bases). Trimming removed 4 bases from V and 8 bases from J, with 11 bases in between. Germline V gene lookup returns CDR1 MNHNS and CDR2 SASEGT. CDR3 length: 13 residues. Here the CDR3 reads CASSALTGGELFF. CDR3 sequence (DNA): TGTGCCAGCAGTGCACTCACGGGGGGGGAGCTGTTTTTT.

A few counts support this clonotype. The chain carries TRBV7-2 and TRBJ1-1; 8 bases are shared with TRBD1. V gave up 3 bases and J gave up 6 bases; unmatched junction bases: 12. Germline V CDR1 and CDR2: SGHTA, FQGNSA. The CDR3 extends over 16 amino acids. The CDR3 nucleotides are TGTGCCAGCAGCTTTAGGGCCGCAGGGGGCTTGGCTGAAGCTTTCTTT. As protein: CASSFRAAGGLAEAFF.

The CDR3 loop reads CASSTGQAYAGELFF. The CDR3 DNA reads as TGTGCCAGCAGTACGGGACAGGCTTACGCCGGGGAGCTGTTTTTT. V is TRBV12-3 or TRBV12-4 and J is TRBJ2-2; 8 nucleotides match TRBD1. Losses at the gene ends were 5 bases for V and 6 bases for J; bases not matched to a gene: 8. The CDR3 has 15 residues.

CDR3 protein: CASSLAGATYNEQFF. CDR3 nucleotides: TGCGCCAGCAGCCTAGCGGGGGCCACCTACAATGAGCAGTTCTTC. The J gene is TRBJ2-1, the V gene TRBV4-1; 9 positions agree with TRBD2. V shed 4 bases, J shed 2 bases, and the junction held 3 bases outside the gene matches. This CDR3 spans 15 amino acids. Germline V gene sequence: CDR1 MGHRA, CDR2 YSYEKL.

This clonotype showed up just a few times. The genes are TRBV20-1 and TRBJ2-3, with 14 bases matching TRBD2. Losses at the gene ends were 4 bases for V and 1 base for J; bases not matched to a gene: 4. Germline V CDR1 and CDR2: DFQATT, SNEGSKA (reference sequence). CDR3 size: 16 residues. The CDR3 is CSAMGLAGAGTDTQYF. CDR3 in DNA: TGCAGTGCTATGGGACTAGCGGGAGCTGGCACAGATACGCAGTATTTT.

The table lists this clonotype with a few counts. This chain connects TRBV6-2 or TRBV6-3 to TRBJ2-1; 7 positions agree with TRBD2. This CDR3 region has 13 residues. Per the germline V gene, CDR1 is MNHEY and CDR2 is SVGEGT. The ends lost 6 bases at V and 12 bases at J; junction bases unmatched: 11. This CDR3 reads CASSPGGSMGQFF. The CDR3 DNA reads TGTGCCAGCAGCCCCGGGGGGTCGATGGGGCAGTTCTTC.

The gene calls are TRBV12-3 or TRBV12-4 and TRBJ1-1; D remains ambiguous. Trimming took 3 bases from V and 4 from J, leaving 12 bases between them. The CDR3 length is 14 residues. CDR3 amino acids: CASSLTGMPTEAFF. CDR3 bases: TGTGCCAGCAGTTTGACCGGGATGCCCACTGAAGCTTTCTTT.

V and J are TRBV27 and TRBJ1-1, with 7 bases fitting TRBD1. With 5 bases clipped from V and 4 bases from J, the junction kept 7 bases outside the gene matches. CDR3 length: 14 amino acids. Germline assignment: CDR1 MNHEY and CDR2 SMNVEV (reference sequence). CDR3 nucleotides: TGTGCCAGCAGTGGACAGGTTAGGGGCACTGAAGCTTTCTTT. Amino acids: CASSGQVRGTEAFF.

This clonotype showed up many times. V usage is TRBV4-1 and J usage is TRBJ2-1, with no clear D. Trimming took 0 bases from V and 6 from J, leaving 12 bases between them. Germline-derived CDR1 and CDR2 are MGHRA and YSYEKL. CDR3 length: 15 amino acids. CDR3 sequence: CASSQDPSLVNEQFF. The CDR3 coding sequence is TGCGCCAGCAGCCAAGATCCTAGTTTGGTCAATGAGCAGTTCTTC.

CDR3 region: CSVEERAGGAYEQYF. The CDR3 DNA reads as TGCAGCGTTGAAGAAAGAGCCGGGGGGGCGTACGAGCAGTACTTC. The chain combines TRBV29-1 with TRBJ2-7; TRBD2 matches at 8 bases. CDR1 is SQVTM, CDR2 ANQGSEA, per germline. V lost 0 bases and J lost 4; bases outside the gene matches: 8. The CDR3 is made up of 15 amino acids.

This clonotype was seen a handful of times. V is TRBV5-8 and J is TRBJ1-5; D possibly corresponds to TRBD1 (5 bases). This CDR3 has 15 residues. CDR1 is SGHTS, CDR2 YDEGEE, per germline. V lost 3 bases, J lost 1 base, and 11 bases lay in between. The CDR3 reads CASSSWDGSNQPQHF. The CDR3, as DNA: TGTGCCAGCAGCTCCTGGGACGGGAGCAATCAGCCCCAGCATTTT.

The CDR3, as DNA: TGTGCCAGCAGCACAAGTGTCTACAATGAGCAGTTCTTC. Its protein product is CASSTSVYNEQFF. The chain joins TRBV7-9 to TRBJ2-1, with D hard to call. V lost 5 bases and J 3 bases, leaving 8 bases between the germline ends. The germline CDR1 and CDR2 sequences are SEHNR and FQNEAQ (reference sequence). This CDR3 is built from 13 residues.

This clonotype was recorded at least ten times. The chain has TRBV7-2 and TRBJ2-6; no definite D call. Trimming shortened V by 5 bases and J by 9 bases, and 5 bases separated the two germline ends. The CDR3 consists of 11 residues. In germline, CDR1 is SGHTA, CDR2 FQGNSA. This CDR3 is CASSANNVLTF. As DNA, the CDR3 is TGTGCCAGCAGCGCTAACAACGTCCTGACTTTC.

The chain joins TRBV6-2 or TRBV6-3 to TRBJ1-5; D remains unclear. Per germline, CDR1 MNHEY and CDR2 SVGEGT. The CDR3 has 14 amino acids. Trimming removed 1 base at V and 2 bases at J, with 6 bases between. CDR3 amino acids: CASSYLSGNQPQHF. The CDR3 region has the DNA TGTGCCAGCAGTTACTTGAGTGGCAATCAGCCCCAGCATTTT.

CDR3 DNA sequence: TGTGCCAGCAGCCAAGTCAGGACGGGCACAGATACGCAGTATTTT. This gives the protein CASSQVRTGTDTQYF. This chain connects TRBV3-1 to TRBJ2-3, with D unclear. This CDR3 has 15 amino acids. Trimming stripped 1 base from V and 1 base from J, with 9 bases between. Germline V lookup: CDR1 LGHDT, CDR2 YNNKEL (reference sequence).

This clonotype was seen only a few times. The chain joins TRBV4-2 to TRBJ1-2; D is unclear. The CDR3 has 14 amino acids. Trimming took 1 base from V and 4 from J, leaving 10 bases between them. Germline values: CDR1 LGHNA, CDR2 YNFKEQ. DNA for the CDR3: TGTGCCAGCAGCCAAGTAATCGGCGGCTATGGCTACACCTTC. Translated: CASSQVIGGYGYTF.

CDR3 DNA sequence: TGTGCCATCAGCGGGACGGCGGAGACCCAGTACTTC. It codes for CAISGTAETQYF. The rearrangement links TRBV10-3 to TRBJ2-5, with D tentatively TRBD1 or TRBD2 (5 bases each). Germline assignment: CDR1 ENHRY and CDR2 SYGVKD. The V end was cut by 6 bases, the J end by 5 bases, with 10 bases between. The CDR3 spans 12 residues.

V usage is TRBV6-5 and J usage is TRBJ2-4, with D perhaps given as TRBD1 or TRBD2 (7 bases each). V was pared by 2 bases and J by 8 bases, with 19 bases between. Germline CDR1 MNHEY, CDR2 SVGAGI. This CDR3 is 16 amino acids long. The CDR3 region has the DNA TGTGCCAGCAGTTACGGGGGGGTGGACAGGCGTCACATTCAGTACTTC. It codes for CASSYGGVDRRHIQYF.

This chain uses TRBV18 with TRBJ1-1, with unresolved D. This CDR3 contains 13 residues. Germline lookup yields CDR1 KGHSH and CDR2 LQKENI. Trimming left V 6 bases short and J 6 bases short, with 14 bases between. The CDR3 loop reads CASSNTQASEAFF. Here the CDR3 DNA reads TGTGCCAGCTCGAATACACAAGCCTCTGAAGCTTTCTTT.

This clonotype has only a few counts. The chain uses TRBV28 and TRBJ2-3, with D unresolved. The length of the CDR3 is 13 residues. CDR1 MDHEN and CDR2 SYDVKM come from the germline V gene. Between the trimmed V and J ends, which lost 3 bases and 6 bases, there was a span of 10 bases. The CDR3 bases are TGTGCCAGCAGTTTGCCCAAAGAGGATACGCAGTATTTT. Translating it yields CASSLPKEDTQYF.

The sample holds a few counts of this clonotype. The chain carries TRBV5-1 and TRBJ1-1; TRBD1 agrees at 8 bases. CDR1 is SGHRS, CDR2 YFSETQ, per germline. The V gene end was trimmed by 4 bases and the J gene end by 1 base; junction bases not matched to a gene: 15. This CDR3 region has 18 residues. The CDR3: CASSPYPQGALGNTEAFF. The CDR3 nucleotides read TGCGCCAGCAGCCCCTATCCCCAGGGGGCTTTAGGGAACACTGAAGCTTTCTTT.

The chain carries TRBV12-3 or TRBV12-4 and TRBJ1-5, with unresolved D. Trimming took off 6 bases at V and 5 bases at J, with 11 bases between the two ends. The CDR3 is 13 amino acids. In nucleotides, the CDR3 is TGTGCCAGCAGGGTTACGGAATATCAGCCCCAGCATTTT. This sequence encodes CASRVTEYQPQHF.

This clonotype occurred a few times. This sequence joins TRBV3-1 and TRBJ2-2, with 8 nucleotides matching TRBD2. Germline V lookup: CDR1 LGHDT, CDR2 YNNKEL (reference sequence). The V gene end was trimmed by 2 bases and the J gene end by 2 bases; junction bases not matched to a gene: 4. The CDR3 runs 16 residues. CDR3 in amino acids: CASSQQLAANTGELFF. For the CDR3, the DNA is TGTGCCAGCAGCCAACAACTAGCGGCTAACACCGGGGAGCTGTTTTTT.